This T cell receptor (beta chain) is from a study of blood T cell repertoires in COVID-19. The assay was immunoSEQ multiplex PCR, and TCRdb's table has in-frame clones only and misses some. The sample comprises about 200,000 clones, roughly 86% of which are singletons, and about 6% rests with the top ten. Trimming shortened V by 5 bases and J by 1 base, and 8 bases separated the two germline ends. This CDR3 contains 13 residues. CDR1 and CDR2 (germline): MNHEY, SVGAGI. The source of this sequence is a man in his forties or fifties with acute COVID-19. V is TRBV6-5 and J is TRBJ1-1, with D unclear. The sequenced sample consisted of PBMCs or T cells enriched from blood (not recorded which). Here the CDR3 DNA reads TGTGCCAGCAGTACTATAGAGAACACTGAAGCTTTCTTT. Its translation: CASSTIENTEAFF.